This TCR beta chain is from a study of shared clonotypes between healthy human individuals. Study-wide points: Across four donors, naive CD4 shared roughly 5.2%, naive CD8 under 4%, memory CD4 less than 2.5%, memory CD8 approximately 0.4%. What naive subsets generally showed was a larger estimated richness than memory subsets showed.

A note on this clone: Its antigen is not identified. A much larger clonotype is one base distant, so this may be a read error. This sample also contains other DNA sequences that code for the same CDR3.

Study processing details: Without quality scores, immunoSEQ junctional reads could not be filtered like full-length reads. Generated by immunoSEQ multiplex PCR, the TCRdb table keeps only in-frame clones and is missing some. The DNA gave D and trimming, while V, J and clone size come from that table. Here the sample spans around 2,000,000 clones, 95% being singletons. This TCR was recovered from a man younger than 30 in good health. The sequenced sample was naive CD4+ T cells sorted from blood. Specified subset: CD45RA+ positively selected.

The CDR3: CAISESGYQPQHF. The CDR3 DNA follows: TGTGCCATCAGTGAGTCGGGGTATCAGCCCCAGCATTTT. The V call is TRBV10-3, the J call TRBJ1-5, with D uncertain. The CDR3 is 13 amino acids. CDR1 and CDR2 (germline): ENHRY, SYGVKD. V dropped 0 bases and J dropped 5 bases, with 5 bases sitting between them.